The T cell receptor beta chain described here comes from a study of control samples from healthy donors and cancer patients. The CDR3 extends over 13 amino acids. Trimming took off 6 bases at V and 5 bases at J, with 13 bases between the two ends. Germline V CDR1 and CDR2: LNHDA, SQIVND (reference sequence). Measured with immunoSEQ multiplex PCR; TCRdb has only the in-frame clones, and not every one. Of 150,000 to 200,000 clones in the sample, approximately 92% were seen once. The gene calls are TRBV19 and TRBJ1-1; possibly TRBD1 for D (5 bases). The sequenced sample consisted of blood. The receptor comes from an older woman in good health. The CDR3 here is CASSSAGATEAFF. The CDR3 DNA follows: TGTGCCAGTAGCAGCGCCGGGGCTACTGAAGCTTTCTTT. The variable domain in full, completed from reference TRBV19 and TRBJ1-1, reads DGGITQSPKYLFRKEGQNVTLSCEQNLNHDAMYWYRQDPGQGLRLIYYSQIVNDFQKGDIAEGYSVSREKKESFPLTVTSAQKNPTAFYLCASSSAGATEAFFGQGTRLTVV.